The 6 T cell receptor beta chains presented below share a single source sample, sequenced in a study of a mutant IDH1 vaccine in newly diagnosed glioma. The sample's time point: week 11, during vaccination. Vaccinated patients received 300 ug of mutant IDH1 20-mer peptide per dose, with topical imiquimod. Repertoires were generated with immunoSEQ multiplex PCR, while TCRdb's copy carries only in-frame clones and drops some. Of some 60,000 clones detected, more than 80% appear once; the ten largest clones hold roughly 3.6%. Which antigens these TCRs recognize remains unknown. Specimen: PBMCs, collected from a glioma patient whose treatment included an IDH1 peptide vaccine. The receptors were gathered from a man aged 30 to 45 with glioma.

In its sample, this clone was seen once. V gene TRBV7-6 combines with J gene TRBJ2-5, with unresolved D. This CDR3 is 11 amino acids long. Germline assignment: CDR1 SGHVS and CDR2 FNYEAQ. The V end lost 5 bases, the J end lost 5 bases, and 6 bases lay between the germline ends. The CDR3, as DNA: TGTGCCAGCAGCCCAAGGGAGACCCAGTACTTC. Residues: CASSPRETQYF. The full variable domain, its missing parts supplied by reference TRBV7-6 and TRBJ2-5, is GAGVSQSPRYKVTKRGQDVALRCDPISGHVSLYWYRQALGQGPEFLTYFNYEAQQDKSGLPNDRFSAERPEGSISTLTIQRTEQRDSAMYRCASSPRETQYFGPGTRLLVL.

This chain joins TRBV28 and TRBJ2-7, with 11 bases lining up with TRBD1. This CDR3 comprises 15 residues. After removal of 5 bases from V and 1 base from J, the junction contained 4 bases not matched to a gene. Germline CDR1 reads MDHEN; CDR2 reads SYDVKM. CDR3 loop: CASSPGTGGSYEQYF. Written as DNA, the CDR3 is TGTGCCAGCAGTCCCGGGACAGGGGGTTCCTACGAGCAGTACTTC.

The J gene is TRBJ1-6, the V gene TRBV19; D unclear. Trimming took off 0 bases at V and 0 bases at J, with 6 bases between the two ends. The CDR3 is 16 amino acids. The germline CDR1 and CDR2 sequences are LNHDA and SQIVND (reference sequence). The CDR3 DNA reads TGTGCCAGTAGTATAGATCTGAGCTCCTATAATTCACCCCTCCACTTT. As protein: CASSIDLSSYNSPLHF.

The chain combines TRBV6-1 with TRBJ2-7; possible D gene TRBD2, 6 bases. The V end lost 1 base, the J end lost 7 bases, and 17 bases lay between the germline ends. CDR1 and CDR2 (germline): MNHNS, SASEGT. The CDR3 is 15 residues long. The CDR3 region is CASSEEPAGSREQYF. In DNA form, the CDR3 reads TGTGCCAGCAGTGAAGAGCCGGCGGGGTCTAGGGAGCAGTACTTC.

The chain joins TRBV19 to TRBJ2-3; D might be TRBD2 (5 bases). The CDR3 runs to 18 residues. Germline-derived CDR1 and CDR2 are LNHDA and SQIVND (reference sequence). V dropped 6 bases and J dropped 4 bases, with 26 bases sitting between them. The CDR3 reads CASRREPGVPSSPDTQYF. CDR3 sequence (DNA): TGTGCCAGTAGAAGGGAGCCCGGAGTCCCCAGCAGTCCAGATACGCAGTATTTT.

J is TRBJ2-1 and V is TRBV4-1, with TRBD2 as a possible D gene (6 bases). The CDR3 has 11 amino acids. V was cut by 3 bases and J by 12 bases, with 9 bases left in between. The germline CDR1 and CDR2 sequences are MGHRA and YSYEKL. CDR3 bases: TGCGCCAGCAGCCAGGCGGGGAGGCAGTTCTTC. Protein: CASSQAGRQFF.